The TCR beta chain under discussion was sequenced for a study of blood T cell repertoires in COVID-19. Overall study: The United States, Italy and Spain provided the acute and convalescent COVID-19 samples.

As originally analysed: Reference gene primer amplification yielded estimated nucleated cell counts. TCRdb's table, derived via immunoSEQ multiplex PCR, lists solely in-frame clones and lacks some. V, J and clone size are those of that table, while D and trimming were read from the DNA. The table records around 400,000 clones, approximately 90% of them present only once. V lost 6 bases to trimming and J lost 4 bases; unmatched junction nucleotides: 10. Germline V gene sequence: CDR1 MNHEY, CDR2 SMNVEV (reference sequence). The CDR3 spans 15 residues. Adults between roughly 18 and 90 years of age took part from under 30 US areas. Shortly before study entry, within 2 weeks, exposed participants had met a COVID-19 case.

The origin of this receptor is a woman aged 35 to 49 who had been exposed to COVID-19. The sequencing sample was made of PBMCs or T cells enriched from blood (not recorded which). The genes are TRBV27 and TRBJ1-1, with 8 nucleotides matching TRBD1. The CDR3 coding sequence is TGTGCCAGCAGCTCAGGGGGCAAGGGGGGCACTGAAGCTTTCTTT. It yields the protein CASSSGGKGGTEAFF.